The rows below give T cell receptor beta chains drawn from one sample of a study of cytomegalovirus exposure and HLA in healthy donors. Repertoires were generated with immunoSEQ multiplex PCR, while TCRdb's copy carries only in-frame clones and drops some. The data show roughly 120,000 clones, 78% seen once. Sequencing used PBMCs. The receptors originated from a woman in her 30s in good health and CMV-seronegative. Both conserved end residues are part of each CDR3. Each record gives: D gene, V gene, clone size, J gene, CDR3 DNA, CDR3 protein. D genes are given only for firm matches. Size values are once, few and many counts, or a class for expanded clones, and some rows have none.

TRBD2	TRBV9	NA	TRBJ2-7	TGTGCCAGCAGCCGGACTAGCGGCGACGAGCAGTACTTC	CASSRTSGDEQYF
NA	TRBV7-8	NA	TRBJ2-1	TGTGCCAGCAGCTTAGCCCCCGTCAGGGGCCAGTTCTTC	CASSLAPVRGQFF
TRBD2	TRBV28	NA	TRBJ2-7	TGTGCCAGCAGTCGAGCAGGTTTACTAGCGGTGTACTCCTACGAGCAGTACTTC	CASSRAGLLAVYSYEQYF
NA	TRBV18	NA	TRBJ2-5	TGTGCCAGCTCACATCCGGGGATGTACCAAGAGACCCAGTACTTC	CASSHPGMYQETQYF
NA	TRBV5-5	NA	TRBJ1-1	TGTGCCAGCGGAAAGGTCGTGGGAGGCACTGAAGCTTTCTTT	CASGKVVGGTEAFF
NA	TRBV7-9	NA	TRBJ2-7	TGTGCCAGCAGCTTAGGATCCGGGAGCTACGAGCAGTACTTC	CASSLGSGSYEQYF
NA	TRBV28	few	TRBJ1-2	TGTGCCAGCAGTTTATTAAGGAGCGGCTACACCTTC	CASSLLRSGYTF
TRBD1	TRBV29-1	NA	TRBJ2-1	TGCAGCGTTGACGGGACAGGGGAACGCCCCTACAATGAGCAGTTCTTC	CSVDGTGERPYNEQFF
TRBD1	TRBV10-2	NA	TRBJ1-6	TGCGCCAGCAGTGTGGACAGGGCCTCCTATAATTCACCCCTCCACTTT	CASSVDRASYNSPLHF
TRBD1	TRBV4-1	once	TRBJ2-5	TGCGCCAGCAGCCCCGGGACAGGGGGCTTATGGGCCCAGTACTTC	CASSPGTGGLWAQYF
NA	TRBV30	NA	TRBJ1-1	TGTGCCCGGCGGGGTATGAACACTGAAGCTTTCTTT	CARRGMNTEAFF
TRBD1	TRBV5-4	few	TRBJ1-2	TGTGCCAGCAGCTCGGACAGGACCCAAGACCTGCTATATGGCTACACCTTC	CASSSDRTQDLLYGYTF
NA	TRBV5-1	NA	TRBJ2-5	TGCGCCAGCAGCTTGGCCTGGGACAATCTGGAGACCCAGTACTTC	CASSLAWDNLETQYF
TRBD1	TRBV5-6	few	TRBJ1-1	TGTGCCAGCAAAGGCAGGGGGCTCTACACTGAAGCTTTCTTT	CASKGRGLYTEAFF
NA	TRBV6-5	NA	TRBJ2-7	TGTGCCAGCAGTTACCTCTACGAGCAGTACTTC	CASSYLYEQYF
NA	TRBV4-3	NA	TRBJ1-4	TGCGCCAGCAGCCAAGGGGCAGGGCTTAATGAAAAACTGTTTTTT	CASSQGAGLNEKLFF
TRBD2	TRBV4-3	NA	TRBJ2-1	TGCGCCAGCAGCCCCTTTGTCGGCGGGAGCTCCTACAATGAGCAGTTCTTC	CASSPFVGGSSYNEQFF
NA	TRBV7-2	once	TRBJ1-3	TGTGCCAGCAGCTTAGCGGGCGTGTCAGGGGCTGGTGGAAACACCATATATTTT	CASSLAGVSGAGGNTIYF
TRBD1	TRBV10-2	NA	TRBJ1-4	TGCGCCAGCAGTGCGGGACAGATTAGTGAAAAACTGTTTTTT	CASSAGQISEKLFF
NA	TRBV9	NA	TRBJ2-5	TGTGCCAGCAGCGACCCACCAAGCAACCAAGAGACCCAGTACTTC	CASSDPPSNQETQYF
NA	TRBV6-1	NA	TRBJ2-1	TGTGCCAGCAGTGAAGCGCTTCGAGGGTTCGATGAGCAGTTCTTC	CASSEALRGFDEQFF
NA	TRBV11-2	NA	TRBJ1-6	TGTGCCAGCAGCACCCAGGTCCCAGGGAATAATTCACCCCTCCACTTT	CASSTQVPGNNSPLHF